This T cell receptor beta chain was documented in a study of blood T cell repertoires in COVID-19. Overall study: Whether acute or convalescent, the COVID-19 samples came from the United States, Italy and Spain. T cells, B-cell-depleted T cells, or PBMCs supplied cDNA or gDNA.

The CDR3 spans 12 residues. The germline V and J ends were trimmed by 5 bases and 2 bases, with 9 bases remaining between them. Germline CDR1 reads SQVTM; CDR2 reads ANQGSEA. In the original workflow: Estimation of nucleated cell counts was performed using reference gene primer amplification. Profiled with immunoSEQ multiplex PCR; TCRdb holds only in-frame clones, not every one. For V, J and clone size, that table is used; D and trimming come from the DNA. The sample yields tens of thousands of clones, approximately 78% seen once. The TCR originated in a man over 45 with active or convalescent COVID-19. What was sequenced was peripheral blood. The chain has TRBV29-1 and TRBJ2-5, with D possibly being TRBD2 (5 bases). CDR3 sequence reads: CSVREQQETQYF. In DNA, the CDR3 is TGCAGCGTTCGGGAACAGCAAGAGACCCAGTACTTC. Full variable domain (rest looked up from reference TRBV29-1 and TRBJ2-5): SAVISQKPSRDICQRGTSLTIQCQVDSQVTMMFWYRQQPGQSLTLIATANQGSEATYESGFVIDKFPISRPNLTFSTLTVSNMSPEDSSIYLCSVREQQETQYFGPGTRLLVL.